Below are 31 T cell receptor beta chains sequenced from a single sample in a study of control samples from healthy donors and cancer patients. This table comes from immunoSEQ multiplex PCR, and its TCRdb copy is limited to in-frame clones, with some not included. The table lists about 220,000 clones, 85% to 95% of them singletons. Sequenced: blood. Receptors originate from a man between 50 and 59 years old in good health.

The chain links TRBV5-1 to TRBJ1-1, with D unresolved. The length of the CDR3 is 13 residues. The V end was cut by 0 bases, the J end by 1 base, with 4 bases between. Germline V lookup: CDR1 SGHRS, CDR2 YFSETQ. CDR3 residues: CASSLEPNTEAFF. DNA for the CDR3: TGCGCCAGCAGCTTGGAACCGAACACTGAAGCTTTCTTT.

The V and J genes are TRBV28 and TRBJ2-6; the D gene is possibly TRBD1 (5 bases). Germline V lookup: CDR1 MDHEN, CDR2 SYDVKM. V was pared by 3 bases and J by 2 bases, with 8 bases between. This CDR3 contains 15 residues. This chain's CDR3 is CASSFVRAGANVLTF. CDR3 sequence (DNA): TGTGCCAGCAGTTTCGTCAGGGCTGGGGCCAACGTCCTGACTTTC.

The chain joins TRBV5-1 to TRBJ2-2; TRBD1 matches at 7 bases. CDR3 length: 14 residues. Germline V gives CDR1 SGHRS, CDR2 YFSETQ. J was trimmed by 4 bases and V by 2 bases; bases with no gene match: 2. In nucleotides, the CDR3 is TGCGCCAGCAGCTTAGACAGGGCCACCGGGGAGCTGTTTTTT. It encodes CASSLDRATGELFF.

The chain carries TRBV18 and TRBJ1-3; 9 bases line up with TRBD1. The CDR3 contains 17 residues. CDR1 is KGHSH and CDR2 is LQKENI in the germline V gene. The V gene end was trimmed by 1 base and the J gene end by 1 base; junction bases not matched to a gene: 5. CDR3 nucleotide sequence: TGTGCCAGCTCACCACTGAGACAGGGGGGTTCTGGAAACACCATATATTTT. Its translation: CASSPLRQGGSGNTIYF.

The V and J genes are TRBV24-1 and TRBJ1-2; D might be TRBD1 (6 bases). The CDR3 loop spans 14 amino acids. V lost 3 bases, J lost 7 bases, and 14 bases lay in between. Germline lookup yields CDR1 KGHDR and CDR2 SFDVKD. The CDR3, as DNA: TGTGCCACCAGTGATGCCCGGGGGCGGGTTGGCTACACCTTC. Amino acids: CATSDARGRVGYTF.

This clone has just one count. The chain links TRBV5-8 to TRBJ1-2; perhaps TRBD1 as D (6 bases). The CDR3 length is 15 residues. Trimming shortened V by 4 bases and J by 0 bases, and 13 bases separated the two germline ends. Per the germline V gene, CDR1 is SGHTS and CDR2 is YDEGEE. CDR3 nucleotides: TGTGCCAGCAGCACACAGGGCATACCTAACTATGGCTACACCTTC. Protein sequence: CASSTQGIPNYGYTF.

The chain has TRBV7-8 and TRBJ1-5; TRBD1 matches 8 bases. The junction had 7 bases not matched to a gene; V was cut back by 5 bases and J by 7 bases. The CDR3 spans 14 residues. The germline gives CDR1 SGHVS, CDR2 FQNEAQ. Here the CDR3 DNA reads TGTGCCAGCAGCCCACTGAACAGGGGGCAGCCCCAGCATTTT. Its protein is CASSPLNRGQPQHF.

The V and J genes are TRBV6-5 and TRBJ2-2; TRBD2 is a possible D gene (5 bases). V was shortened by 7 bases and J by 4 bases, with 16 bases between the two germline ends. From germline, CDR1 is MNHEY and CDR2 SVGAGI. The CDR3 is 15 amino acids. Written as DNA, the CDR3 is TGTGCCAGCATTACCGGGAAGTTAGGCACCGGGGAGCTGTTTTTT. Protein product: CASITGKLGTGELFF.

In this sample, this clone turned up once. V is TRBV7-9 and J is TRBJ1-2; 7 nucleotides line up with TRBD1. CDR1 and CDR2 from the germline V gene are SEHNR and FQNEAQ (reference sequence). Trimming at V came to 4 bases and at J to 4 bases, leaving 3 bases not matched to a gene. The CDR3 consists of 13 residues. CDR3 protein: CASSSRDSYGYTF. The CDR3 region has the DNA TGTGCCAGCAGCTCGAGGGACAGCTATGGCTACACCTTC.

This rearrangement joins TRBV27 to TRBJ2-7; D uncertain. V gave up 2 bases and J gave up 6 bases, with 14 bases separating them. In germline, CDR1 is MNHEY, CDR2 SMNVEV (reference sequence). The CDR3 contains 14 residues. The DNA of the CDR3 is TGTGCCAGCAGTTTAGATAGGGCAATTGGCGAGCAGTACGTC. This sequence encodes CASSLDRAIGEQYV.

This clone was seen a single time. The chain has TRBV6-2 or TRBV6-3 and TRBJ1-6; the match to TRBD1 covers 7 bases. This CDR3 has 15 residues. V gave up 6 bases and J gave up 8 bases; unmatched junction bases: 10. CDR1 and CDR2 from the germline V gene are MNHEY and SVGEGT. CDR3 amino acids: CASSNDRVSYSPLHF. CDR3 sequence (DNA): TGTGCCAGCAGCAACGACAGGGTTTCTTATTCACCCCTCCACTTT.

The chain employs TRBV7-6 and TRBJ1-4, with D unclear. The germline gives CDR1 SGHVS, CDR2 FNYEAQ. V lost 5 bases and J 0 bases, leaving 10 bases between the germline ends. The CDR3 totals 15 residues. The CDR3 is CASSPQVATNEKLFF. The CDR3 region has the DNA TGTGCCAGCAGCCCACAAGTTGCAACTAATGAAAAACTGTTTTTT.

The CDR3 here is CASSGGTEAFF. The CDR3 coding sequence is TGTGCCAGCTCCGGGGGTACTGAAGCTTTCTTT. The rearrangement joins TRBV2 to TRBJ1-1, with TRBD1 as a possible D gene (5 bases). This CDR3 contains 11 residues. Germline CDR1 is SNHLY and CDR2 is FYNNEI. Trimming took off 8 bases at V and 5 bases at J, with 9 bases between the two ends.

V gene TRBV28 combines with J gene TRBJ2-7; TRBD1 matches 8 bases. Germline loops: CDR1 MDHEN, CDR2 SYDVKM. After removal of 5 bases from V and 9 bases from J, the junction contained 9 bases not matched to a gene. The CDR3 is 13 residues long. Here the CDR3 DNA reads TGTGCCAGCAGTCAGGGACAGGACCTGGGGCAGTACGTC. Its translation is CASSQGQDLGQYV.

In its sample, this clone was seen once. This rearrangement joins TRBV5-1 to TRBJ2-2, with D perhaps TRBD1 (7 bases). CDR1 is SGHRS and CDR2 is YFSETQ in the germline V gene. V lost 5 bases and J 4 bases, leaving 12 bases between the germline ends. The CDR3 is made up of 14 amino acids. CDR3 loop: CASSGQGGTGELFF. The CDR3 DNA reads TGCGCCAGCAGTGGGCAGGGGGGCACCGGGGAGCTGTTTTTT.

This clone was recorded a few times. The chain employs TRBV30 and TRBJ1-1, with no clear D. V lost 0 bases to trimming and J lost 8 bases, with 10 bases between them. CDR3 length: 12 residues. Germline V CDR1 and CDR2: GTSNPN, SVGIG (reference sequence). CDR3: CAWSVGRQEAFF. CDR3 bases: TGTGCCTGGAGTGTAGGTCGGCAGGAAGCTTTCTTT.

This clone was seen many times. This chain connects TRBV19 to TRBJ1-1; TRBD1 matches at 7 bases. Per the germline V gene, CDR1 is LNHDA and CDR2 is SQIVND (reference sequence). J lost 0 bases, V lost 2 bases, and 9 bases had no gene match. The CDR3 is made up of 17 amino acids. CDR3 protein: CASSILGGNLLNTEAFF. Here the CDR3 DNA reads TGTGCCAGTAGTATATTAGGGGGCAACCTCCTGAACACTGAAGCTTTCTTT.

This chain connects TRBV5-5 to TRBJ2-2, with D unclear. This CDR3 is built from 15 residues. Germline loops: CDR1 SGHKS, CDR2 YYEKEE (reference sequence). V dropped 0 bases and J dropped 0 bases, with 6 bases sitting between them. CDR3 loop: CASSLGVANTGELFF. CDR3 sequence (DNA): TGTGCCAGCAGCTTGGGAGTTGCGAACACCGGGGAGCTGTTTTTT. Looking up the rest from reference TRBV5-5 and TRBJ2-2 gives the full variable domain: DAGVTQSPTHLIKTRGQQVTLRCSPISGHKSVSWYQQVLGQGPQFIFQYYEKEERGRGNFPDRFSARQFPNYSSELNVNALLLGDSALYLCASSLGVANTGELFFGEGSRLTVL.

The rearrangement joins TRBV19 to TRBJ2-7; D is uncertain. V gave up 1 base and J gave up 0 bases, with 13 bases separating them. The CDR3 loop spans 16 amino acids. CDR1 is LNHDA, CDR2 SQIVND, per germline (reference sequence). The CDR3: CASSIGTRTSSYEQYF. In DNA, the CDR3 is TGTGCCAGTAGTATAGGGACCCGGACGTCCTCCTACGAGCAGTACTTC.

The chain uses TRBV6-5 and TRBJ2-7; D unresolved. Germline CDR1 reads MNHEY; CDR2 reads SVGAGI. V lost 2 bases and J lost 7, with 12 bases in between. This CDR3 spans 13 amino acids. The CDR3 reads CASSYSPDYEQYF. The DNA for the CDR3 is TGTGCCAGCAGTTACAGCCCGGATTATGAGCAGTACTTC.

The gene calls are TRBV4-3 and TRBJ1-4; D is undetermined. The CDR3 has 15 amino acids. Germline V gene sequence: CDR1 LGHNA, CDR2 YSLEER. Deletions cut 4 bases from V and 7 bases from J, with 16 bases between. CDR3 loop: CASSRLLAEGEKLFF. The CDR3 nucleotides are TGCGCCAGCAGCCGCCTCCTTGCGGAGGGTGAAAAACTGTTTTTT.

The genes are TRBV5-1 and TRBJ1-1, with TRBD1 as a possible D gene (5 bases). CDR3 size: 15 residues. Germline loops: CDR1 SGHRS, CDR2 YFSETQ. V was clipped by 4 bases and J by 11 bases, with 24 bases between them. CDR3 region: CASSLRPGPEIGAFF. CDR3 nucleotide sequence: TGCGCCAGCAGCCTAAGACCGGGACCGGAGATCGGGGCTTTCTTT.

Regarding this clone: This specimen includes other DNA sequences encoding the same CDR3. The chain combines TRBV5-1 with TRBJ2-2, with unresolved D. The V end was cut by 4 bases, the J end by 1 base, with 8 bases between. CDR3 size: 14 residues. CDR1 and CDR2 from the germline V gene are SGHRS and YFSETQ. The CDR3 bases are TGCGCCAGCAGCGTTACGGGGAACACCGGGGAGCTGTTTTTT. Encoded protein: CASSVTGNTGELFF.

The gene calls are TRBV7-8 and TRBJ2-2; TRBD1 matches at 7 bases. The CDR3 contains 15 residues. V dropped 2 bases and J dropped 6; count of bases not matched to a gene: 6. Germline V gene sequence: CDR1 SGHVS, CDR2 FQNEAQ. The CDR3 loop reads CASSLWTGQAGELFF. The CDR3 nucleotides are TGTGCCAGCAGCTTATGGACAGGCCAGGCCGGGGAGCTGTTTTTT.

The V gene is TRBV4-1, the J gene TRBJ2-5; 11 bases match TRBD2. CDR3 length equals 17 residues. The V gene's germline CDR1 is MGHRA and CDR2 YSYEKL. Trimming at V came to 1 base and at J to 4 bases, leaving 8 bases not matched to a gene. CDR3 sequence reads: CASSQGALAGGLETQYF. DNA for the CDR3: TGCGCCAGCAGCCAAGGCGCGCTAGCGGGGGGCCTAGAGACCCAGTACTTC.

The CDR3 reads CASSLRGGTGELFF. CDR3 nucleotides: TGTGCCAGCAGCTTAAGGGGCGGCACCGGGGAGCTGTTTTTT. This chain connects TRBV7-9 to TRBJ2-2; TRBD1 might be the D (5 bases). CDR3 size: 14 residues. The germline V and J ends were trimmed by 2 bases and 4 bases, with 8 bases remaining between them. Germline-derived CDR1 and CDR2 are SEHNR and FQNEAQ (reference sequence).

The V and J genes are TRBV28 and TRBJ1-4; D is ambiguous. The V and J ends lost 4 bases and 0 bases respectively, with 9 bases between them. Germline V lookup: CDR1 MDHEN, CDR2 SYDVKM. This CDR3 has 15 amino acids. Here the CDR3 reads CASSSTTSTNEKLFF. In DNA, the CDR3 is TGTGCCAGCAGTTCCACGACATCAACTAATGAAAAACTGTTTTTT.

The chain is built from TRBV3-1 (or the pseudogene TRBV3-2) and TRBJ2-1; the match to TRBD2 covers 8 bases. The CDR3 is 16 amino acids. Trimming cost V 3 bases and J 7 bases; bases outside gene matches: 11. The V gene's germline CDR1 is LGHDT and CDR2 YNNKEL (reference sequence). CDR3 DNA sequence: TGTGCCAGCAGCCACCCCGAGGCGGGGGGTCTGAATGAGCAGTTCTTC. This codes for CASSHPEAGGLNEQFF.

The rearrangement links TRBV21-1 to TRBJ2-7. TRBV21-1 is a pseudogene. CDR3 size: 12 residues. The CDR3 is CASSNGVGTRTV. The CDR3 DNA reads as TGTGCCAGCAGCAACGGGGTCGGGACCCGGACGGTC.

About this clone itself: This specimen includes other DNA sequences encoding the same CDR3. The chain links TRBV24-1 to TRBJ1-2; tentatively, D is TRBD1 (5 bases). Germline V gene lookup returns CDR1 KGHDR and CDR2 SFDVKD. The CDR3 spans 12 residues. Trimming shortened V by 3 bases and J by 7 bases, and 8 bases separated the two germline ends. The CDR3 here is CATSDPGSGYTF. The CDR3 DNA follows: TGTGCCACCAGTGATCCAGGGTCTGGCTACACCTTC.

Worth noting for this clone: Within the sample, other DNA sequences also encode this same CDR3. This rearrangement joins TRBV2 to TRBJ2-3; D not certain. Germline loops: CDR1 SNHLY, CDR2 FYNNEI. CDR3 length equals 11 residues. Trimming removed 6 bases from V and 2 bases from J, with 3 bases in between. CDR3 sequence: CASSYTDTQYF. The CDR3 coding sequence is TGTGCCAGCAGCTACACAGATACGCAGTATTTT.